This TCR beta chain was identified in a study of a mutant IDH1 vaccine in newly diagnosed glioma. Study-level information: Among treated patients, about 62% were male and around 40% female, and mean age was about 41 years. Findings and limits, study-wide: Patients mounted vaccine-induced immune responses in 90% to 95% of cases.

Clones were sequenced by immunoSEQ multiplex PCR, and TCRdb holds only the in-frame ones, with some missing. Of approximately 41,000 clones listed, 85% to 90% are singletons. Worth noting for this clone: Antigen: not known.

Noted time point: week 35, safety follow-up. The vaccine gave 300 ug of a 20-mer mutant IDH1 peptide subcutaneously per dose. Eight vaccine injections were given to patients in weeks 1, 3, 5, 7, 11, 15, 19 and 23. The sample here was PBMCs, taken from a glioma patient whose treatment included an IDH1 peptide vaccine. This clonotype was sampled from a man aged 40-49 years with glioma.

The CDR3 spells CASSIGQGFSETQYF. For the CDR3, the DNA is TGTGCCAGTAGTATAGGACAGGGATTTTCAGAGACCCAGTACTTC. The V gene is TRBV19, the J gene TRBJ2-5; 7 nucleotides agree with TRBD1. The length of the CDR3 is 15 residues. CDR1 is LNHDA and CDR2 is SQIVND in the germline V gene (reference sequence). Unmatched junction bases numbered 6, after V lost 1 base and J lost 4 bases.